Following are 15 T cell receptor beta chains from one sample sequenced in a study of tumor and adjacent non-tumor tissue in lung cancer (dated by TCRdb to the late 2010s). RNA was extracted from bulk unsorted tissue and checked for quality with a NanoDrop ND-1000 and an Agilent 2100. Normal lung samples were distant non-tumor tissue taken more than 3 cm from the tumor edge. The library was made by multiplex PCR. Sequenced on an Illumina HiSeq 2500. TCRbeta libraries were constructed through three rounds of nested PCR with primers (Table S4) according to protocols modified from ARM-PCR. TCRdb's own reprocessing of the public reads used fastp at Q25 and MiXCR and kept productive beta chains. Every CDR3 protein is listed once, alongside the most common genes and DNA of its rows. The sample table contains approximately 82,000 distinct CDR3 sequences; only one count was recorded for approximately 82% of them. The ten largest account for around 40% of the sample.

The sequencing sample was made of distant non-tumor lung tissue. These receptors came from a man between 65 and 79 years old with non-small cell lung cancer.

Comment on this clonotype: Its ends do not fully match the called genes, so a read error is possible. This chain links TRBV6-1 with TRBJ2-1, with TRBD1 matching over 9 bases. The CDR3 has 14 amino acids. Germline lookup yields CDR1 MNHNS and CDR2 SASEGT. The CDR3 loop reads CASSRTGEFDEQLF. CDR3 sequence (DNA): TGTGCCAGCAGTCGGACAGGGGAATTCGATGAGCAGCTCTTC.

The genes are TRBV4-3 and TRBJ2-1; a possible D gene is TRBD2 (5 bases). Germline assignment: CDR1 LGHNA and CDR2 YSLEER. The CDR3 is made up of 15 amino acids. V was trimmed by 7 bases and J by 8 bases, leaving 21 bases between them. The CDR3 DNA reads as TGCGCCAGCAACCACAGTCTAGCAGATTACGATGAGCAGTTCTTC. Its translation is CASNHSLADYDEQFF.

Remarks on this clonotype: A read error may produce the germline difference seen at one junction end. The J gene is TRBJ1-1, the V gene TRBV28; 8 bases fit TRBD1. CDR1 is MDHEN and CDR2 is SYDVKM in the germline V gene. This CDR3 is built from 14 residues. CDR3 bases: TGTGCCAGCGGGGTGACAGGGGTGAACACTGAATCTTTCTTT. It encodes CASGVTGVNTESFF.

In its sample, this clonotype was seen many times. The chain recombines TRBV11-2 with TRBJ1-4; 8 bases line up with TRBD1. This CDR3 spans 17 amino acids. CDR1 is SGHAT, CDR2 FQNNGV, per germline. Trimming took 1 base from V and 1 from J; bases not matched to a gene: 5. DNA for the CDR3: TGTGCCAGCAGCTTAGCCAGGGGGCGAGGAACTAATGAAAAACTGTTTTTT. It codes for CASSLARGRGTNEKLFF.

As regards this clonotype: At one boundary the junction diverges from the germline segment, which might be a read error. V and J are TRBV12-3 or TRBV12-4 and TRBJ2-2; a weak D match, TRBD2 (5 bases). The CDR3 has 15 residues. The DNA for the CDR3 is TGTGCCAGCAATCCCCAACATGGGAACGCCTGGGAGCTGTTTTTC. Translated: CASNPQHGNAWELFF.

Regarding this clonotype: The junction differs from germline at one of its ends, possibly a read error. The V gene is TRBV20-1, the J gene TRBJ2-7, with 15 bases lining up with TRBD2. This CDR3 has 16 residues. Germline lookup yields CDR1 DFQATT and CDR2 SNEGSKA (reference sequence). CDR3 nucleotides: TGCAGTGCTAGAGAAGAGGGGACTAGCGGGAGGTCGGAGCGGTACTTC. Its translation: CSAREEGTSGRSERYF.

Concerning this clonotype itself: A much bigger clone sits one base away, suggesting this may be a read error. The rearrangement joins TRBV4-1 to TRBJ1-6; D gene ambiguous. The CDR3 spans 15 residues. The ends were cut back, 4 bases at V and 5 bases at J, with 12 bases in the middle. Germline loops: CDR1 MGHRA, CDR2 YSYEKL. CDR3 coding DNA: TGCGCCAGCAGCCCCACGGCAGAGAATAATTCACCCCTCCACTTT. It codes for CASSPTAENNSPLHF.

The CDR3 region is CVNSVQTGMNQPQHF. In nucleotides, the CDR3 is TGTGTCAACAGTGTTCAGACAGGGATGAATCAGCCCCAGCATTTT. The V call is TRBV6-1, the J call TRBJ1-5; 7 bases agree with TRBD1. The V gene's germline CDR1 is MNHNS and CDR2 SASEGT. This CDR3 is 15 amino acids long.

This clonotype has just a few counts. One end of the junction fails to match germline, which may point to a read error. V and J are TRBV29-1 and TRBJ1-1; D gene ambiguous. The CDR3 is 15 amino acids. CDR1 is SQVTM and CDR2 is ANQGSEA in the germline V gene. CDR3 in amino acids: CSVNTLQAANTEAFF. CDR3 DNA sequence: TGCAGCGTCAACACCTTGCAGGCAGCGAACACTGAAGCCTTCTTT.

As concerns this clonotype: Because the CDR3 is missing its conserved closing phenylalanine or tryptophan, this is likely a read error. The rearrangement uses TRBV28 and TRBJ2-1; possibly TRBD2 for D (6 bases). CDR3 length equals 15 residues. Germline V gene sequence: CDR1 MDHEN, CDR2 SYDVKM. V was trimmed by 8 bases and J by 0 bases, leaving 14 bases between them. Written as DNA, the CDR3 is TGTGCCAGCCTTCGCGGAGGGAGCTCCTACAATGAGCAGTTCATC. This codes for CASLRGGSSYNEQFI.

This clonotype was detected ten times or more. This chain connects TRBV12-3 or TRBV12-4 to TRBJ1-5, with D uncertain. The V gene lost 6 bases and the J gene lost 6 bases, with 9 bases spanning the gap. The CDR3 totals 12 residues. The DNA of the CDR3 is TGTGCCAGCAGCCGAGGCGTTCAGCCCCAGCATTTT. Translating it yields CASSRGVQPQHF.

As concerns this clonotype: Compared with germline, one end of the junction differs, possibly owing to a read error. The DNA for the CDR3 is TGCAGTGTTGGAGTCGTGCAGGGGGAGTACTTC. Amino acid sequence: CSVGVVQGEYF. J is TRBJ2-4 and V is TRBV29-1; 7 bases line up with TRBD1. The CDR3 sequence is 11 residues long. Germline loops: CDR1 SQVTM, CDR2 ANQGSEA.

About this clonotype itself: The junction departs from germline at one end; a sequencing error may be responsible. The chain joins TRBV4-1 to TRBJ1-2; 7 bases agree with TRBD1. CDR3 size: 14 residues. Germline V gene sequence: CDR1 MGHRA, CDR2 YSYEKL. CDR3 loop: CAISSGTDNYDYTF. CDR3 bases: TGCGCCATCAGCTCCGGGACAGATAACTATGACTACACCTTC.

With regard to this clonotype: The conserved final phenylalanine or tryptophan is absent from the CDR3, which likely points to a read error. The DNA is left out, because the CDR3 cannot be placed on it with certainty; the CDR3 is given as TCRdb lists it. The chain couples TRBV6-2 or TRBV6-3 to TRBJ2-1. Germline loops: CDR1 MNHEY, CDR2 SVGEGT. The CDR3 adds up to 14 amino acids, both ends counted. The CDR3: CASSYSQEYNEQSL.

Turning to this clonotype: This CDR3 is missing its conserved last phenylalanine or tryptophan, likely due to a read error. The CDR3: CASRLGGVDTQYI. CDR3 nucleotides: TGTGCCAGCAGACTCGGTGGGGTAGATACGCAGTATATT. This chain joins TRBV6-2 or TRBV6-3 and TRBJ2-3, with unresolved D. V lost 6 bases and J lost 5, with 12 bases in between. The CDR3 runs 13 residues. Germline assignment: CDR1 MNHEY and CDR2 SVGEGT.